These 30 T cell receptor beta chains came from one sample sequenced in a study. Amplification of TRBV12-4/TRBJ1-2 clonotypes used adaptor-ligated barcode primers. Each CDR3 protein gets one entry after TCRdb re-called the multiplex PCR reads with MiXCR. The table lists 410 or so distinct CDR3 sequences, around 9.5% of them singletons. Material for sequencing was tumor-infiltrating naive CD4+ T cells sorted from the breast tumor. As for subset: naive CD4+ T cells, CD4+CD45RA+CD25-. The source of these receptors is a female donor with breast cancer.

This clonotype is medium-sized in the sample. The V gene is TRBV12-5, the J gene TRBJ1-2; maybe TRBD1 (6 bases). Germline lookup yields CDR1 LGHNT and CDR2 FRNRAP. CDR3 length equals 12 residues. Trimming removed 5 bases from V and 2 bases from J, with 6 bases in between. CDR3 loop: CASGDRNYGYTF. DNA of the CDR3: TGTGCTAGTGGTGACAGGAACTATGGCTACACCTTC.

There are many counts of this clonotype. The J gene is TRBJ1-2, the V gene TRBV12-3 or TRBV12-4; D possibly corresponds to TRBD1 (5 bases). Trimming took 4 bases from V and 4 from J, leaving 13 bases between them. The CDR3 is made up of 14 amino acids. CDR3 amino acids: CASSSVRVSYGYTF. The CDR3 nucleotides are TGTGCCAGCAGTTCCGTCAGGGTCTCCTATGGCTACACCTTC.

This clonotype is medium-sized by share. Possible read error: a much larger clone is one base away. Here the CDR3 omits its conserved ending phenylalanine or tryptophan, so a read error is the likely source. The J gene is TRBJ1-2, the V gene TRBV12-3 or TRBV12-4; D gene unclear. V lost 8 bases to trimming and J lost 2 bases, with 9 bases between them. This CDR3 region has 12 residues. The CDR3 reads CASGSPNYGYTS. The CDR3 DNA reads as TGTGCCAGCGGCAGCCCCAACTATGGCTACACCTCC.

This clonotype has at least ten counts. The chain has TRBV12-3 or TRBV12-4 and TRBJ1-2; no clear D. The CDR3 has 12 residues. The V and J ends lost 4 bases and 0 bases respectively, with 3 bases between them. The CDR3 protein is CASSWTNYGYTF. The CDR3 bases are TGTGCCAGCAGTTGGACTAACTATGGCTACACCTTC.

Within the sample, this clonotype is large. The V gene is TRBV12-3 or TRBV12-4, the J gene TRBJ1-2; no clear D gene. Trimming left V 3 bases short and J 8 bases short, with 13 bases between. The CDR3 sequence is 13 residues long. In DNA, the CDR3 is TGTGCCAGCAGTTTCGCCACGGCAGGAGGCTACACCTTC. Protein: CASSFATAGGYTF.

This clonotype is labeled as large (0.1 to 1%). The CDR3 DNA follows: TGTGCCAGCAGCGACGCGGGTTTGGGCTACACCTTC. Translated, it gives CASSDAGLGYTF. This rearrangement joins TRBV12-3 or TRBV12-4 to TRBJ1-2; D gene unclear. V shed 6 bases and J shed 8 bases, with 13 bases lying between them. This CDR3 has 12 residues.

This chain links TRBV12-3 or TRBV12-4 with TRBJ1-2; D possibly corresponds to TRBD1 (5 bases). V dropped 6 bases and J dropped 3 bases, with 14 bases sitting between them. The CDR3 sequence is 14 residues long. The CDR3 coding sequence is TGTGCCAGCAGGCGGGACGGATTTGACTATGGCTACACCTTC. It codes for CASRRDGFDYGYTF.

This clonotype was counted at least ten times. The rearrangement joins TRBV12-3 or TRBV12-4 to TRBJ1-2, with D unresolved. The CDR3 is 15 residues long. The germline V and J ends were trimmed by 4 bases and 8 bases, with 20 bases remaining between them. In DNA, the CDR3 is TGTGCCAGCAGTTCACACTCACGGGCTCGAGAAGGCTACACCTTC. Its protein product is CASSSHSRAREGYTF.

The V gene is TRBV12-3 or TRBV12-4, the J gene TRBJ1-2; a possible D gene is TRBD1 (5 bases). The CDR3 runs to 11 residues. V lost 8 bases and J lost 6, with 10 bases in between. Here the CDR3 reads CASSEGDGYTF. CDR3 bases: TGTGCCAGCTCGGAAGGGGATGGCTACACCTTC.

Judged by abundance, this clonotype is large. The chain recombines TRBV12-3 or TRBV12-4 with TRBJ1-2; D is possibly TRBD1 (5 bases). The CDR3 is 14 amino acids. V dropped 2 bases and J dropped 2 bases, with 9 bases sitting between them. This chain's CDR3 is CASSLSGLNYGYTF. CDR3 nucleotide sequence: TGTGCCAGCAGTTTATCAGGGCTCAACTATGGCTACACCTTC.

By share, this clonotype ranks as hyperexpanded. V is TRBV12-3 or TRBV12-4 and J is TRBJ1-2, with TRBD1 as a possible D gene (5 bases). Trimming removed 7 bases at V and 0 bases at J, with 21 bases between. CDR3 length: 17 amino acids. CDR3 in amino acids: CASTSAEGRVANYGYTF. For the CDR3, the DNA is TGTGCCAGCACCTCAGCGGAGGGACGCGTAGCTAACTATGGCTACACCTTC.

This clonotype counts as medium-sized. The rearrangement joins TRBV12-3 or TRBV12-4 to TRBJ1-2; D is unresolved. V gave up 6 bases and J gave up 2 bases, with 10 bases separating them. The CDR3 is made up of 13 amino acids. This CDR3 is CASSMDGNYGYTF. CDR3 in DNA: TGTGCCAGCAGCATGGACGGAAACTATGGCTACACCTTC.

This clonotype qualifies as medium-sized (0.01 to 0.1%). The chain couples TRBV12-3 or TRBV12-4 to TRBJ1-2; perhaps TRBD1 as D (5 bases). The CDR3 has 13 amino acids. Trimming pared 5 bases from V and 4 bases from J, leaving 11 bases between. CDR3 DNA: TGTGCCAGCAGTATGGGCACAGGCTATGGCTACACCTTC. This sequence encodes CASSMGTGYGYTF.

This clonotype is deemed medium-sized. CDR3 sequence: CASSLARVIYGYTF. For the CDR3, the DNA is TGTGCCAGCAGTTTAGCGCGGGTGATCTATGGCTACACCTTC. J is TRBJ1-2 and V is TRBV12-3 or TRBV12-4; D is ambiguous. The CDR3 consists of 14 residues. Trimming stripped 0 bases from V and 4 bases from J, with 9 bases between.

This clonotype counts as large. The CDR3 spells CASSSPRQGIYGYTF. The CDR3 DNA reads TGTGCCAGCAGTTCTCCTCGACAGGGAATCTATGGCTACACCTTC. This rearrangement joins TRBV12-3 or TRBV12-4 to TRBJ1-2, with 7 bases fitting TRBD1. V lost 4 bases to trimming and J lost 4 bases; unmatched junction nucleotides: 9. The CDR3 has 15 amino acids.

This chain links TRBV12-3 or TRBV12-4 with TRBJ1-2, with unresolved D. V was cut by 4 bases and J by 7 bases, with 13 bases left in between. There are 13 residues in the CDR3. The CDR3 sequence: CASSCSRDLGYTF. CDR3 coding DNA: TGTGCCAGCAGTTGTAGTCGAGACCTTGGCTACACCTTC.

The rearrangement links TRBV12-3 or TRBV12-4 to TRBJ1-2; unclear D gene. Trimming pared 11 bases from V and 4 bases from J, leaving 11 bases between. CDR3 length: 11 residues. CDR3 nucleotide sequence: TGTGCCTGGCGGGCACCCTATGGCTACACCTTC. Protein sequence: CAWRAPYGYTF.

This clonotype showed up many times. The chain's CDR3 is CASSPQGPLNGYTF. For the CDR3, the DNA is TGTGCCAGCAGTCCCCAGGGGCCGCTAAATGGCTACACCTTC. This chain joins TRBV12-3 or TRBV12-4 and TRBJ1-2; perhaps TRBD1 as D (6 bases). V dropped 5 bases and J dropped 6 bases, with 16 bases sitting between them. This CDR3 is built from 14 residues.

By sample fraction, this clonotype is medium-sized. J is TRBJ1-2 and V is TRBV12-3 or TRBV12-4; a possible D gene is TRBD1 (6 bases). This CDR3 region has 13 residues. V dropped 7 bases and J dropped 1 base, with 10 bases sitting between them. The CDR3 sequence: CASMVRGNYGYTF. The DNA of the CDR3 is TGTGCCAGCATGGTCAGGGGTAACTATGGCTACACCTTC.

This clonotype is labeled medium-sized (0.01 to 0.1%). V and J are TRBV12-3 or TRBV12-4 and TRBJ1-2, with TRBD1 matching over 7 bases. The CDR3 is made up of 15 amino acids. V gave up 10 bases and J gave up 4 bases; unmatched junction bases: 15. The CDR3 DNA reads as TGTGCCACCATGGAATGGTCCGGGACAGCCTATGGCTACACCTTC. Amino acid sequence: CATMEWSGTAYGYTF.

The chain is built from TRBV12-3 or TRBV12-4 and TRBJ1-2; no clear D. The V end was cut by 3 bases, the J end by 3 bases, with 5 bases between. This CDR3 has 12 residues. The CDR3 region has the DNA TGTGCCAGCAGTTTGCGGGACTATGGCTACACCTTC. Its translation is CASSLRDYGYTF.

By share, this clonotype counts as medium-sized. The V call is TRBV12-3 or TRBV12-4, the J call TRBJ1-2; 7 nucleotides line up with TRBD1. There are 13 residues in the CDR3. The V gene end was trimmed by 2 bases and the J gene end by 7 bases; junction bases not matched to a gene: 4. CDR3 residues: CASSLTGVTGYTF. The CDR3 DNA sequence: TGTGCCAGCAGTTTAACAGGGGTAACTGGCTACACCTTC.

This clonotype is medium-sized within its sample. This chain joins TRBV12-3 or TRBV12-4 and TRBJ1-2; D may be TRBD1 (6 bases). The CDR3 sequence is 13 residues long. V was clipped by 5 bases and J by 3 bases, with 10 bases between them. CDR3: CASSAQGYYGYTF. In DNA form, the CDR3 reads TGTGCCAGCAGTGCACAGGGATACTATGGCTACACCTTC.

This clonotype appeared many times. The chain couples TRBV12-3 or TRBV12-4 to TRBJ1-2, with D uncertain. The CDR3 runs 13 residues. V lost 8 bases and J 3 bases, leaving 13 bases between the germline ends. CDR3 sequence (DNA): TGTGCCAGCCGCCCGGGGTTGGACTATGGCTACACCTTC. Its translation is CASRPGLDYGYTF.

There are many counts of this clonotype. This chain connects TRBV12-3 or TRBV12-4 to TRBJ1-2; D not resolved. The V end was cut by 8 bases, the J end by 4 bases, with 8 bases between. This CDR3 contains 11 residues. The CDR3 DNA sequence: TGTGCCAGCGGGCGACCCTATGGCTACACCTTC. It specifies CASGRPYGYTF.

The table lists this clonotype with many counts. The V call is TRBV12-3 or TRBV12-4, the J call TRBJ1-2; D ambiguous. The V and J ends lost 3 bases and 4 bases respectively, with 12 bases between them. The length of the CDR3 is 14 residues. This CDR3 reads CASSFRRVGYGYTF. The CDR3 DNA reads TGTGCCAGCAGTTTTAGGAGGGTCGGCTATGGCTACACCTTC.

In this sample, this clonotype is medium-sized. The rearrangement uses TRBV12-3 or TRBV12-4 and TRBJ1-2; D might be TRBD1 (6 bases). The V end was cut by 6 bases, the J end by 4 bases, with 12 bases between. The CDR3 is 13 residues long. The CDR3 reads CASRSQGLYGYTF. The CDR3, as DNA: TGTGCCAGCAGGTCACAGGGACTCTATGGCTACACCTTC.

By sample fraction, this clonotype is medium-sized. The J gene is TRBJ1-2, the V gene TRBV12-3 or TRBV12-4; D call uncertain. V dropped 1 base and J dropped 6 bases, with 9 bases sitting between them. This CDR3 region has 13 residues. This CDR3 is CASSLGLNDGYTF. In DNA, the CDR3 is TGTGCCAGCAGTTTAGGGTTGAATGATGGCTACACCTTC.

This clonotype qualifies as medium-sized. The J gene is TRBJ1-2, the V gene TRBV12-3 or TRBV12-4; TRBD1 is a possible D gene (5 bases). CDR3 length: 14 residues. The V gene lost 2 bases and the J gene lost 8 bases, with 15 bases spanning the gap. The CDR3 nucleotides are TGTGCCAGCAGTTTATCGAGGGGCGGGAACGGCTACACCTTC. Protein: CASSLSRGGNGYTF.

This clonotype came up many times. The chain recombines TRBV12-3 or TRBV12-4 with TRBJ1-2; D not resolved. This CDR3 is built from 12 residues. With 3 bases removed from V and 4 bases from J, the gap between germline ends came to 6 bases. CDR3 sequence (DNA): TGTGCCAGCAGTTTGCAGTTCTATGGCTACACCTTC. Translating gives CASSLQFYGYTF.